This T cell receptor (beta chain) was recorded in a study of T-cell reconstitution after alpha-beta-depleted transplantation in children. There are many counts of this clonotype. V gave up 2 bases and J gave up 2 bases, with 16 bases separating them. This CDR3 is 17 amino acids long. Per the germline V gene, CDR1 is SGHDT and CDR2 is YYEEEE. Unique molecular identifiers tagged the TCRbeta library. TCRdb independently ran MiXCR on the PCR reads; one entry per CDR3 protein. The sample lists about 500,000 distinct CDR3 sequences; 32% were seen once. This material consisted of PBMCs from the stem cell graft donor, taken from the stem cell graft. V gene TRBV5-6 combines with J gene TRBJ2-2; D is perhaps TRBD2 (7 bases). This TCR derives from a human donor who donated a stem cell graft to a child with aplastic anemia. The CDR3 reads CASSFVVGGLNTGELFF. DNA for the CDR3: TGTGCCAGCAGCTTCGTGGTGGGGGGGCTTAACACCGGGGAGCTGTTTTTT.